The rows below give T cell receptor beta chains drawn from one sample of a study of T cells generated in artificial thymic organoids. MiXCR was run by TCRdb on the 5' RACE reads, yielding one entry per CDR3 protein. The table has fewer than 9,500 distinct CDR3 sequences, roughly a quarter seen once. No antigen has been assigned to these receptors. Input material: naive CD8+ T cells grown in artificial thymic organoids from cord blood stem and progenitor cells. The receptor set was obtained from a human donor who gave cord blood stem cells for thymic organoid culture, a cardiac surgery patient who gave postnatal thymus, or a blood donor (not recorded which). CDR3s include the opening cysteine and the closing phenylalanine or tryptophan. Fields, in order: V gene, D gene, clone size, J gene, CDR3 protein, CDR3 DNA. A D gene is named only where the DNA matches it firmly. For some rows the clone size is stated as once, few or many, or as a class when expanded; others skip it.

>TRBV3-1|TRBD2|-|TRBJ2-5
CASSQGPGLGAQETQYF
TGTGCCAGCAGCCAAGGGCCGGGACTAGGGGCACAAGAGACCCAGTACTTC
>TRBV30|-|-|TRBJ1-2
CASERGVGDYGYTF
TGTGCCTCCGAGAGGGGGGTAGGTGACTATGGCTACACCTTC
>TRBV6-6|-|medium-sized|TRBJ1-1
CASSTGGKRTEAFF
TGTGCCAGCAGTACTGGGGGAAAAAGGACTGAAGCTTTCTTT
>TRBV4-3|TRBD1|medium-sized|TRBJ1-2
CASSQHTGVNYGYTF
TGCGCCAGCAGCCAACATACAGGGGTGAACTATGGCTACACCTTC
>TRBV5-1|-|-|TRBJ1-2
CASSLWPQGPGYGYTF
TGCGCCAGCAGCTTGTGGCCCCAGGGGCCGGGCTATGGCTACACCTTC
>TRBV4-2|-|-|TRBJ2-3
CASSQDPLLTDTQYF
TGTGCCAGCAGCCAAGATCCACTGCTCACAGATACGCAGTATTTT
>TRBV9|TRBD1|few|TRBJ1-6
CASSVGPGTGVSPLHF
TGTGCCAGCAGCGTAGGGCCCGGGACAGGGGTCTCACCCCTCCACTTT
>TRBV20-1|-|-|TRBJ2-3
CSASHVFTGCTDTQYF
TGCAGTGCTAGTCATGTTTTCACAGGGTGCACAGATACGCAGTATTTT
>TRBV6-2/TRBV6-3|TRBD1|-|TRBJ2-7
CASTFGTGAYGQYF
TGTGCCAGCACCTTCGGGACAGGAGCCTACGGGCAGTACTTC
>TRBV5-1|-|medium-sized|TRBJ1-3
CASSSCGGKGNTIYF
TGCGCCAGCAGCTCCTGTGGCGGGAAAGGAAACACCATATATTTT
>TRBV4-1|TRBD1|-|TRBJ2-5
CASSLTGSQETQYF
TGCGCCAGCAGCCTGACAGGGAGCCAAGAGACCCAGTACTTC
>TRBV12-3/TRBV12-4|TRBD1|few|TRBJ1-6
CASRPGTGSNSPLHF
TGTGCCAGCAGACCCGGGACAGGGAGTAATTCACCCCTCCACTTT
>TRBV6-5|TRBD1|-|TRBJ2-1
CASSYSGQGNNGQFF
TGTGCCAGCAGTTACTCGGGACAGGGGAACAATGGACAGTTCTTC
>TRBV27|TRBD2|medium-sized|TRBJ2-2
CASSLGGAGELFF
TGTGCCAGCAGTTTAGGGGGGGCCGGGGAGCTGTTTTTT
>TRBV9|TRBD1|-|TRBJ2-5
CASSEGQRIQETQYF
TGTGCCAGCAGCGAGGGACAGCGTATCCAAGAGACCCAGTACTTC
>TRBV20-1|-|-|TRBJ1-3
CSARKGNTIYF
TGCAGTGCTAGGAAAGGAAACACCATATATTTT
>TRBV5-1|-|few|TRBJ1-2
CASSLESGEKANYGYTF
TGCGCCAGCAGCTTGGAGTCGGGGGAGAAGGCTAACTATGGCTACACCTTC
>TRBV5-1|-|medium-sized|TRBJ2-2
CASSGTGQVTGELFF
TGCGCCAGCAGCGGGACGGGCCAGGTCACCGGGGAGCTGTTTTTT
>TRBV6-5|-|few|TRBJ2-2
CASSQGTGRNTGELFF
TGTGCCAGCAGTCAAGGGACGGGGCGGAACACCGGGGAGCTGTTTTTT
>TRBV4-2|TRBD1|medium-sized|TRBJ2-7
CASSHPGQGVYEQYF
TGTGCCAGCAGCCACCCGGGACAGGGAGTCTACGAGCAGTACTTC
>TRBV7-9|-|-|TRBJ2-7
CASSLSYEQYF
TGTGCCAGCAGCTTGAGCTACGAGCAGTACTTC
>TRBV28|TRBD2|-|TRBJ2-6
CASSPIRASGRAESSGANVLTF
TGTGCCAGCAGTCCCATCCGGGCTAGCGGGAGGGCGGAGAGCTCTGGGGCCAACGTCCTGACTTTC
>TRBV12-3/TRBV12-4|TRBD2|-|TRBJ2-7
CASSAGTSGFYEQYF
TGTGCCAGCAGCGCCGGGACTAGCGGTTTTTACGAGCAGTACTTC
>TRBV12-3/TRBV12-4|-|-|TRBJ2-6
CASSFVRRSGANVLTF
TGTGCCAGCAGTTTCGTTAGGAGGTCTGGGGCCAACGTCCTGACTTTC
>TRBV6-4|TRBD2|-|TRBJ2-3
CASMRLATDTQYF
TGTGCCAGCATGAGACTAGCTACAGATACGCAGTATTTT
>TRBV6-5|-|-|TRBJ2-5
CASRATSPMETQYF
TGTGCCAGCAGGGCCACTAGCCCAATGGAGACCCAGTACTTC
>TRBV5-4|-|few|TRBJ2-7
CASSLDGGSPYEQYF
TGTGCCAGCAGCTTGGATGGGGGATCCCCCTACGAGCAGTACTTC
>TRBV12-5|TRBD1|-|TRBJ1-6
CASGLDRGRGNSPLHF
TGTGCTAGTGGTTTGGACAGGGGAAGGGGTAATTCACCCCTCCACTTT
>TRBV29-1|-|medium-sized|TRBJ2-5
CSVDGPRAQYF
TGCAGCGTTGACGGACCCCGGGCCCAGTACTTC
>TRBV6-2/TRBV6-3|TRBD1|few|TRBJ1-2
CASTPRWTGKGYGYTF
TGTGCCAGCACCCCAAGGTGGACAGGGAAAGGCTATGGCTACACCTTC
>TRBV28|-|once|TRBJ2-7
CASSPGQGSYEQYF
TGCGCCAGCAGCCCGGGACAAGGGTCCTACGAGCAGTACTTC
>TRBV6-1|-|once|TRBJ2-1
CACSEALFCGLYNEQFF
TGTGCCTGCAGTGAAGCGCTTTTTTGCGGCCTTTACAATGAGCAGTTCTTC
>TRBV2|-|medium-sized|TRBJ2-7
CASSGQYEQYF
TGTGCCAGCAGTGGACAGTACGAGCAGTACTTC
>TRBV28|-|-|TRBJ1-5
CASGDNQPQHF
TGTGCCAGCGGGGACAATCAGCCCCAGCATTTT
>TRBV12-3/TRBV12-4|TRBD1|medium-sized|TRBJ1-1
CASSSTGGGAFF
TGTGCCAGCAGTTCTACAGGGGGGGGAGCTTTCTTT
>TRBV18|-|few|TRBJ2-2
CASSPCAGAAGELFF
TGTGCCAGCTCACCATGTGCAGGGGCGGCCGGGGAGCTGTTTTTT
>TRBV7-9|-|once|TRBJ2-4
CASSSGLAKNIQYF
TGTGCCAGCAGTTCGGGGTTAGCCAAAAACATTCAGTACTTC
>TRBV4-3|-|-|TRBJ2-2
CASSQARGGTGELFF
TGCGCCAGCAGCCAAGCAAGGGGAGGCACCGGGGAGCTGTTTTTT
>TRBV7-2|TRBD1|-|TRBJ1-2
CASSYRDRAANYGYTF
TGTGCCAGCAGCTACCGGGACAGGGCGGCTAACTATGGCTACACCTTC
>TRBV15|-|once|TRBJ2-7
CATSRQGGRTFYEQYF
TGTGCCACCAGCAGACAGGGAGGACGGACGTTTTACGAGCAGTACTTC
>TRBV5-4|-|-|TRBJ2-1
CASSLDWGNEQFF
TGTGCCAGCAGCTTGGACTGGGGGAATGAGCAGTTCTTC
>TRBV4-1|TRBD1|medium-sized|TRBJ1-2
CASSQGQPYGYTF
TGCGCCAGCAGCCAGGGACAGCCCTATGGCTACACCTTC
>TRBV9|-|-|TRBJ2-7
CTSSPAAMGSTYEQYF
TGTACCAGCAGCCCCGCGGCTATGGGATCGACCTACGAGCAGTACTTC
>TRBV12-3/TRBV12-4|TRBD2|-|TRBJ2-5
CASSLLPGTSGRLRQETQYF
TGTGCCAGCAGTTTACTTCCCGGGACTAGCGGGAGGCTTCGTCAAGAGACCCAGTACTTC
>TRBV24-1|-|medium-sized|TRBJ2-1
CATSDCFGQFF
TGTGCCACCAGTGATTGTTTTGGGCAGTTCTTC
>TRBV12-3/TRBV12-4|TRBD2|few|TRBJ2-3
CASSFMAGGLEDTQYF
TGTGCCAGCAGTTTTATGGCGGGGGGGCTAGAAGATACGCAGTATTTT
>TRBV7-2|-|-|TRBJ1-3
CASSLRLGNTIYF
TGTGCCAGCAGCTTACGTCTTGGAAACACCATATATTTT
>TRBV12-3/TRBV12-4|-|-|TRBJ2-2
CASSLSRDPTGELFF
TGTGCCAGCAGTTTATCCCGGGACCCTACCGGGGAGCTGTTTTTT
>TRBV4-1|-|few|TRBJ2-2
CASSQAIDSANTGELFF
TGCGCCAGCAGCCAAGCGATCGACAGCGCGAACACCGGGGAGCTGTTTTTT
>TRBV6-2/TRBV6-3|-|medium-sized|TRBJ1-1
CASSAGADAFF
TGTGCCAGCAGCGCCGGGGCCGACGCTTTCTTT
>TRBV4-1|-|few|TRBJ2-7
CASSFWPTSVYEQYF
TGCGCCAGCAGCTTTTGGCCGACATCGGTCTACGAGCAGTACTTC
>TRBV24-1|TRBD2|few|TRBJ2-1
CATSDALLAGARNEQFF
TGTGCCACCAGTGATGCCCTCCTAGCGGGGGCCCGCAATGAGCAGTTCTTC
>TRBV12-3/TRBV12-4|-|few|TRBJ2-7
CASSYPSSYEQYF
TGTGCCAGCAGTTACCCGAGCTCCTACGAGCAGTACTTC
>TRBV10-3|-|medium-sized|TRBJ1-1
CAISELGNTEAFF
TGTGCCATCAGTGAGCTGGGGAACACTGAAGCTTTCTTT
>TRBV6-2/TRBV6-3|-|-|TRBJ2-7
CASSYRAEQYF
TGTGCCAGCAGTTACAGGGCCGAGCAGTACTTC
>TRBV4-3|-|medium-sized|TRBJ2-7
CASSPRGLFPGLSGNEQYF
TGCGCCAGCAGCCCCAGGGGACTATTTCCGGGCCTGTCTGGGAACGAGCAGTACTTC
>TRBV5-1|-|medium-sized|TRBJ2-2
CASRYERNTGELFF
TGCGCCAGCAGGTACGAGAGGAACACCGGGGAGCTGTTTTTT